This entry lists 28 T cell receptor beta chains sequenced from one sample in a study of T cell responses to AZD1222 COVID-19 vaccine. Repertoires were generated with immunoSEQ multiplex PCR, while TCRdb's copy carries only in-frame clones and drops some. The sample comprises 150,000 to 200,000 clones, roughly 94% of which are singletons, and roughly 4.6% rests with the top ten. The sequencing here drew on peripheral blood, taken 28 days after the second AZD1222 dose. The receptors originated from an adult who received the AZD1222 COVID-19 vaccine.

The J gene is TRBJ2-1, the V gene TRBV6-5; TRBD1 agrees at 9 bases. The V and J ends lost 10 bases and 4 bases, in that order; junction bases with no gene match: 8. Germline V gene data show CDR1 as MNHEY and CDR2 as SVGAGI. This CDR3 comprises 14 residues. CDR3 bases: TGTGCCACCTCAGACGGACAGGGGTACAATGAGCAGTTCTTC. Amino acid sequence: CATSDGQGYNEQFF.

The V and J genes are TRBV7-9 and TRBJ2-7; D is tentatively TRBD1 or TRBD2 (5 bases each). Germline V CDR1 and CDR2: SEHNR, FQNEAQ (reference sequence). This CDR3 region has 15 residues. Trimming left V 5 bases short and J 6 bases short, with 20 bases between. The CDR3: CASSQRLGDGGEQYF. CDR3 coding DNA: TGTGCCAGCAGCCAGAGGTTGGGAGATGGGGGCGAGCAGTACTTC.

This chain joins TRBV30 and TRBJ1-2; TRBD1 matches at 12 bases. CDR3 size: 15 residues. Germline values: CDR1 GTSNPN, CDR2 SVGIG (reference sequence). The junction had 6 bases not matched to a gene; V was cut back by 2 bases and J by 5 bases. CDR3 nucleotide sequence: TGTGCCTGGAGTCTCGGGACAGGGGGCGCTTATGGCTACACCTTC. Protein sequence: CAWSLGTGGAYGYTF.

The gene calls are TRBV10-3 and TRBJ2-7; 11 bases fit TRBD2. The junction had 11 bases not matched to a gene; V was cut back by 6 bases and J by 7 bases. CDR1 and CDR2 from the germline V gene are ENHRY and SYGVKD. This CDR3 is 15 amino acids long. The chain's CDR3 is CAIREGASGRNEQYF. The CDR3 region has the DNA TGTGCCATCAGGGAGGGGGCTAGCGGGAGGAATGAGCAGTACTTC.

The chain couples TRBV28 to TRBJ2-4, with D perhaps matching TRBD1 or TRBD2 (7 bases each). Germline loops: CDR1 MDHEN, CDR2 SYDVKM. This CDR3 is 15 amino acids long. V shed 8 bases and J shed 5 bases, with 19 bases lying between them. CDR3 sequence reads: CASRFWSGTENIQYF. The CDR3 DNA follows: TGTGCCAGCCGATTCTGGAGCGGGACAGAAAACATTCAGTACTTC.

The V gene is TRBV11-1, the J gene TRBJ2-7; D is perhaps TRBD2 (6 bases). CDR3 size: 15 residues. CDR1 is SGHAT, CDR2 FQDESV, per germline (reference sequence). V was cut by 4 bases and J by 6 bases, with 19 bases left in between. In DNA, the CDR3 is TGTGCCAGCAGCTCCACCTACGGGACTCTTCCCGAGCAGTACTTC. This codes for CASSSTYGTLPEQYF.

The CDR3 region is CASSIQGMNTEAFF. CDR3 sequence (DNA): TGTGCCAGCAGTATTCAGGGGATGAACACTGAAGCTTTCTTT. V gene TRBV6-2 or TRBV6-3 combines with J gene TRBJ1-1; the D gene is possibly TRBD1 (6 bases). Germline V gene data show CDR1 as MNHEY and CDR2 as SVGEGT. This CDR3 spans 14 amino acids. Trimming removed 5 bases from V and 0 bases from J, with 10 bases in between.

The chain is built from TRBV28 and TRBJ2-1; D uncertain. CDR1 MDHEN and CDR2 SYDVKM come from the germline V gene. The CDR3 has 13 amino acids. The ends were cut back, 3 bases at V and 6 bases at J, with 9 bases in the middle. The CDR3 here is CASSLVGFNEQFF. The DNA for the CDR3 is TGTGCCAGCAGTTTGGTCGGGTTCAATGAGCAGTTCTTC. Looking up the rest from reference TRBV28 and TRBJ2-1 gives the full variable domain: DVKVTQSSRYLVKRTGEKVFLECVQDMDHENMFWYRQDPGLGLRLIYFSYDVKMKEKGDIPEGYSVSREKKERFSLILESASTNQTSMYLCASSLVGFNEQFFGPGTRLTVL.

The chain joins TRBV23-1 to TRBJ1-1, with D maybe TRBD1 (5 bases). TRBV23-1 is an ORF for which the function is uncertain. The CDR3 sequence is 15 residues long. The CDR3 bases are TGCGTCCTAAAGGGGCGGGGGGAAAAGAACACTGAAGCTTTCTTT. Translating it yields CVLKGRGEKNTEAFF.

This chain uses TRBV7-7 with TRBJ2-5, with 9 bases that match TRBD1. The CDR3 is 15 residues long. The germline V gene encodes CDR1 SSHAT and CDR2 FNYEAQ (reference sequence). Trimming cost V 5 bases and J 3 bases; bases outside gene matches: 7. This CDR3 reads CASSTGQGIKETQYF. The CDR3 nucleotides read TGTGCCAGCAGCACTGGACAGGGGATTAAAGAGACCCAGTACTTC.

The chain combines TRBV4-3 with TRBJ2-1; TRBD2 agrees at 7 bases. The CDR3 is made up of 16 amino acids. Germline CDR1 and CDR2: LGHNA and YSLEER. The trim removed 4 bases at V and 3 bases at J, leaving 9 bases unmatched. This CDR3 is CASSPGGETVYNEQFF. The CDR3 region has the DNA TGCGCCAGCAGCCCTGGGGGGGAGACCGTCTACAATGAGCAGTTCTTC.

The chain combines TRBV6-5 with TRBJ2-1; the match to TRBD1 covers 9 bases. This CDR3 is 15 amino acids long. V dropped 6 bases and J dropped 1; count of bases not matched to a gene: 4. Germline V gives CDR1 MNHEY, CDR2 SVGAGI. Here the CDR3 DNA reads TGTGCCAGCAGGCCACAGGGGGCATCCTACAATGAGCAGTTCTTC. Its translation is CASRPQGASYNEQFF.

V gene TRBV7-2 combines with J gene TRBJ1-1; D ambiguous. V dropped 2 bases and J dropped 1 base, with 5 bases sitting between them. This CDR3 is 13 amino acids long. Looked up from germline, CDR1 is SGHTA and CDR2 is FQGNSA. The CDR3 bases are TGTGCCAGCAGCTTAATGGCGAACACTGAAGCTTTCTTT. Its translation: CASSLMANTEAFF.

The J gene is TRBJ2-5, the V gene TRBV7-9; 9 positions match TRBD2. From germline, CDR1 is SEHNR and CDR2 FQNEAQ (reference sequence). This CDR3 spans 15 amino acids. The V gene end was trimmed by 5 bases and the J gene end by 5 bases; junction bases not matched to a gene: 9. The CDR3 loop reads CASSEGLADTETQYF. CDR3 nucleotides: TGTGCCAGCAGCGAGGGACTAGCAGACACGGAGACCCAGTACTTC.

This clone appeared a single time. The V and J genes are TRBV5-8 and TRBJ1-5; possibly TRBD1 for D (5 bases). Germline V gene lookup returns CDR1 SGHTS and CDR2 YDEGEE. The CDR3 extends over 15 amino acids. Deletions cut 2 bases from V and 2 bases from J, with 11 bases between. This CDR3 is CASSFGAVGNQPQHF. The CDR3 DNA is TGTGCCAGCAGCTTTGGGGCTGTGGGCAATCAGCCCCAGCATTTT.

The CDR3 region is CASHPLRLGTGGNTIYF. The CDR3 DNA sequence: TGTGCCAGCCACCCCCTAAGGCTGGGGACTGGTGGAAACACCATATATTTT. This sequence joins TRBV28 and TRBJ1-3; D may be TRBD1 (5 bases). Trimming took off 8 bases at V and 3 bases at J, with 23 bases between the two ends. CDR3 length: 17 amino acids. Per germline, CDR1 MDHEN and CDR2 SYDVKM.

This chain uses TRBV19 with TRBJ1-5, with a possible D match to TRBD1 (6 bases). Trimming took off 6 bases at V and 10 bases at J, with 22 bases between the two ends. Germline V gene sequence: CDR1 LNHDA, CDR2 SQIVND (reference sequence). The CDR3 totals 15 residues. CDR3 in amino acids: CASSLTGSLGEPQHF. CDR3 nucleotide sequence: TGTGCCAGTAGCCTCACAGGGTCCCTAGGGGAACCCCAGCATTTT.

For this clone: The sample has other DNA sequences that encode this CDR3 too. V usage is TRBV5-4 and J usage is TRBJ1-1, with D hard to call. The CDR3 spans 13 residues. CDR1 is SGHNT and CDR2 is YYREEE in the germline V gene (reference sequence). Trimming left V 0 bases short and J 1 base short, with 4 bases between. For the CDR3, the DNA is TGTGCCAGCAGCTTGGCCCCGAACACTGAAGCTTTCTTT. Translated, it gives CASSLAPNTEAFF. Variable domain in full (rest from reference TRBV5-4 and TRBJ1-1): ETGVTQSPTHLIKTRGQQVTLRCSSQSGHNTVSWYQQALGQGPQFIFQYYREEENGRGNFPPRFSGLQFPNYSSELNVNALELDDSALYLCASSLAPNTEAFFGQGTRLTVV.

The chain carries TRBV5-1 and TRBJ1-1; no firm D call. Trimming took off 4 bases at V and 1 base at J, with 17 bases between the two ends. In germline, CDR1 is SGHRS, CDR2 YFSETQ. The CDR3 loop spans 16 amino acids. The chain's CDR3 is CASSTLAGLTNTEAFF. CDR3 DNA sequence: TGCGCCAGCAGCACGCTTGCCGGACTGACGAACACTGAAGCTTTCTTT.

The rearrangement uses TRBV2 and TRBJ1-2, with 10 bases fitting TRBD1. In germline, CDR1 is SNHLY, CDR2 FYNNEI. The CDR3 consists of 15 residues. V was pared by 5 bases and J by 8 bases, with 11 bases of the junction left unmatched. CDR3 sequence reads: CASSSQGTGVRGYTF. CDR3 nucleotides: TGTGCCAGCAGTTCCCAGGGGACAGGGGTTAGAGGCTACACCTTC. The whole variable domain, remainder taken from reference TRBV2 and TRBJ1-2, is EPEVTQTPSHQVTQMGQEVILRCVPISNHLYFYWYRQILGQKVEFLVSFYNNEISEKSEIFDDQFSVERPDGSNFTLKIRSTKLEDSAMYFCASSSQGTGVRGYTFGSGTRLTVV.

This chain connects TRBV10-3 to TRBJ1-2, with D possibly TRBD1 on 5 matching bases. Trimming took off 0 bases at V and 9 bases at J, with 14 bases between the two ends. Germline CDR1 and CDR2: ENHRY and SYGVKD. The CDR3 covers 14 residues. The CDR3 nucleotides are TGTGCCATCAGTGAGTCTGCGGGACCTGGCAGCTACACCTTC. Protein product: CAISESAGPGSYTF.

The rearrangement uses TRBV7-9 and TRBJ1-1; weak D call: TRBD1 (6 bases). This CDR3 region has 12 residues. Per germline, CDR1 SEHNR and CDR2 FQNEAQ (reference sequence). With 4 bases removed from V and 7 bases from J, the gap between germline ends came to 10 bases. The CDR3, as DNA: TGTGCCAGCAGCTGGGCGACAGGTGAAGCTTTCTTT. Its translation: CASSWATGEAFF.

The CDR3 DNA is TGTGCCAGCAGATATTATGGCGATGAGCAGTTCTTC. The encoded protein is CASRYYGDEQFF. The rearrangement links TRBV7-2 to TRBJ2-1; unclear D gene. Germline V CDR1 and CDR2: SGHTA, FQGNSA. V lost 6 bases, J lost 8 bases, and 11 bases lay in between. This CDR3 is 12 amino acids long.

The chain combines TRBV9 with TRBJ2-1, with D possibly being TRBD2 (6 bases). Trimming cost V 4 bases and J 7 bases, with 12 bases left between them. The length of the CDR3 is 13 residues. The germline V gene has CDR1 SGDLS and CDR2 YYNGEE. CDR3 protein: CASSPSGWNEQFF. DNA for the CDR3: TGTGCCAGCAGCCCGAGCGGGTGGAATGAGCAGTTCTTC.

The chain uses TRBV15 and TRBJ2-1; 9 bases match TRBD2. Germline loops: CDR1 LNHNV, CDR2 YYDKDF (reference sequence). V trimming: 7 bases; J trimming: 16 bases; junction bases outside the gene matches: 32. The CDR3 contains 19 residues. For the CDR3, the DNA is TGTGCCACCAAAGGGTCCGCAGGGCCCTCGGAATCTAGCGGGGACACCCGCTTCTTC. Translated, it gives CATKGSAGPSESSGDTRFF.

The genes are TRBV19 and TRBJ2-7, with a possible D match to TRBD1 (6 bases). V was pared by 3 bases and J by 5 bases, with 14 bases between. Per germline, CDR1 LNHDA and CDR2 SQIVND (reference sequence). This CDR3 has 14 amino acids. Written as DNA, the CDR3 is TGTGCCAGTAGTATTCCCGGACAGTTAAACGAGCAGTACTTC. This gives the protein CASSIPGQLNEQYF. The full variable domain, with the rest looked up from reference TRBV19 and TRBJ2-7, is DGGITQSPKYLFRKEGQNVTLSCEQNLNHDAMYWYRQDPGQGLRLIYYSQIVNDFQKGDIAEGYSVSREKKESFPLTVTSAQKNPTAFYLCASSIPGQLNEQYFGPGTRLTVT.

The rearrangement uses TRBV21-1 and TRBJ2-4; the DNA was not compared with TRBD2, the D call given in the table. TRBV21-1 is assigned pseudogene status. The CDR3 length is 17 residues. CDR3 DNA: TGTGCCAGCAGCAACCCCCTGCGGGAGCCATCCAAAAACATTCAGTACTTC. Translating gives CASSNPLREPSKNIQYF.

V usage is TRBV11-2 and J usage is TRBJ2-4; 12 bases align to TRBD2. Germline V gene sequence: CDR1 SGHAT, CDR2 FQNNGV. J gave up 4 bases and V 5 bases, and 3 bases lay outside the gene matches. This CDR3 contains 15 residues. In nucleotides, the CDR3 is TGTGCCAGCAGCGGACTAGCGGGACGGAAAAACATTCAGTACTTC. This encodes CASSGLAGRKNIQYF.